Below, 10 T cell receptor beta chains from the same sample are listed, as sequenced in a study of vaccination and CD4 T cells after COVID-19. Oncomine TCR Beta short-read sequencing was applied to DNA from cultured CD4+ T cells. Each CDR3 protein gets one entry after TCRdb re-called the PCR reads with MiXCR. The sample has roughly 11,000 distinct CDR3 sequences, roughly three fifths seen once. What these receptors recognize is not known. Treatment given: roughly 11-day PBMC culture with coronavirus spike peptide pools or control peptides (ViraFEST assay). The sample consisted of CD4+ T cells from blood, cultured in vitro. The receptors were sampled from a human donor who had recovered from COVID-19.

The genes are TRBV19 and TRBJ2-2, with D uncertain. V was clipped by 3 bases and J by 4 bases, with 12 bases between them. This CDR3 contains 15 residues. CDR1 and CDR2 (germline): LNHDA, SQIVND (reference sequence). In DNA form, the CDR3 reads TGTGCCAGTAGTATTTTGAACAGACGCACCGGGGAGCTGTTTTTT. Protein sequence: CASSILNRRTGELFF. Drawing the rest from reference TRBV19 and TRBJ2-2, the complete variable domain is DGGITQSPKYLFRKEGQNVTLSCEQNLNHDAMYWYRQDPGQGLRLIYYSQIVNDFQKGDIAEGYSVSREKKESFPLTVTSAQKNPTAFYLCASSILNRRTGELFFGEGSRLTVL.

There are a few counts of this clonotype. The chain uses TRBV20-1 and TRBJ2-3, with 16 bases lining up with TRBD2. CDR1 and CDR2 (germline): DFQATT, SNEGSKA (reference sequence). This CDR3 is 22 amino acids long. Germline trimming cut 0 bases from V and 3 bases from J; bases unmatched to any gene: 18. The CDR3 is CSAREPPRVGTSGRVMTDTQYF. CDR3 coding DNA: TGCAGTGCTAGAGAGCCCCCAAGGGTCGGGACTAGCGGGAGGGTGATGACAGATACGCAGTATTTT.

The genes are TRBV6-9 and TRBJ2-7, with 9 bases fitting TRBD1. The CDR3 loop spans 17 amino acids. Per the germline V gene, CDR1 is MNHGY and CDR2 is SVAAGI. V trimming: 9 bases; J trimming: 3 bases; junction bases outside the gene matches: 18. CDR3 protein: CARTRWPPGTGNYEQYF. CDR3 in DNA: TGTGCCAGGACCCGCTGGCCCCCGGGGACAGGGAACTACGAGCAGTACTTC.

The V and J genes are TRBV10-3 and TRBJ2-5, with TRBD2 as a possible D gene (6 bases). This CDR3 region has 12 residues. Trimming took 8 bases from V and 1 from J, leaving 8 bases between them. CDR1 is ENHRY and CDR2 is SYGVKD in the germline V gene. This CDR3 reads CAIGDFQETQYF. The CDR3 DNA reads TGTGCCATCGGGGACTTCCAAGAGACCCAGTACTTC.

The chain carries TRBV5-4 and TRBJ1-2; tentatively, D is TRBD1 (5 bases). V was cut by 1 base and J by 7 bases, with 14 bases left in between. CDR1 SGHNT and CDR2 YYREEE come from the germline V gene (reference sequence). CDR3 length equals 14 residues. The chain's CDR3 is CASSLLGGIGGYTF. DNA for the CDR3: TGTGCCAGCAGCTTGTTGGGGGGAATTGGTGGCTACACCTTC.

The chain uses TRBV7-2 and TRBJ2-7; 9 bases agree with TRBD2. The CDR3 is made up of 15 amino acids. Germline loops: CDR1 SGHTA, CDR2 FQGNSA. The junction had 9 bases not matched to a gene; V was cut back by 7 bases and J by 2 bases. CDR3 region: CASNPIAGVPYEQYF. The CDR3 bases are TGTGCCAGCAACCCAATAGCGGGAGTACCCTACGAGCAGTACTTC.

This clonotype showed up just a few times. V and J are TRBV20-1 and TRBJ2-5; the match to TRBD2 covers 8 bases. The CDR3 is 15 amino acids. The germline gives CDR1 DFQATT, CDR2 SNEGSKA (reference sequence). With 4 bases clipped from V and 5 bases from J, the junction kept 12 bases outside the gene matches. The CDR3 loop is CSAKTLAGFGETQYF. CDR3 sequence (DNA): TGCAGTGCTAAGACCCTAGCGGGCTTCGGGGAGACCCAGTACTTC.

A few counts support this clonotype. CDR3: CASYSYRNRGETQYF. CDR3 DNA: TGTGCCAGCTATTCGTACCGAAACAGGGGAGAGACCCAGTACTTC. The V and J genes are TRBV6-2 or TRBV6-3 and TRBJ2-5; 7 nucleotides line up with TRBD1. The CDR3 contains 15 residues. CDR1 and CDR2 (germline): MNHEY, SVGEGT. The V and J ends lost 8 bases and 4 bases, in that order; junction bases with no gene match: 13.

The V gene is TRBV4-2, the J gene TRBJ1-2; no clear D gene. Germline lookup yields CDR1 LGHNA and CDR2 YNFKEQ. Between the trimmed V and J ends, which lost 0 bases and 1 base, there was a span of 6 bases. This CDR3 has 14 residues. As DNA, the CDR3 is TGTGCCAGCAGCCAAGAGCTTGTTAACTATGGCTACACCTTC. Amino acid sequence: CASSQELVNYGYTF.

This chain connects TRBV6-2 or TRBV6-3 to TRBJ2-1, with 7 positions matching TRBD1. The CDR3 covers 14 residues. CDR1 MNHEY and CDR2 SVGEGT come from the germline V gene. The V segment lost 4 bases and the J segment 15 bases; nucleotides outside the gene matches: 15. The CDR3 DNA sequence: TGTGCCAGCAGTTCAGACAGGGTAGTCTCTGTAAGGTTCTTC. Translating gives CASSSDRVVSVRFF.